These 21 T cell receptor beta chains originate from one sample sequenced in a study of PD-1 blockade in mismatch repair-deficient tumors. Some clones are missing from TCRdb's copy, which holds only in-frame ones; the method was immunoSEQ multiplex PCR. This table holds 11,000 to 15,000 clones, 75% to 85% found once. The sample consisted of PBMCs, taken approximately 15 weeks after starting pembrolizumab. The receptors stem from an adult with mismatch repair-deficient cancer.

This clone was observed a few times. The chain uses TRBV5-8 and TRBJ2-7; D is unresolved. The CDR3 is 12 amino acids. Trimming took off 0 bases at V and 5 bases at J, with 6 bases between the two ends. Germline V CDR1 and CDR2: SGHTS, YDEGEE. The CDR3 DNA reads TGTGCCAGCAGCTTGGACTCGAACGAGCAGTACTTC. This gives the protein CASSLDSNEQYF. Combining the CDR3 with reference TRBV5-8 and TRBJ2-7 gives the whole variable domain EAGVTQSPTHLIKTRGQQATLRCSPISGHTSVYWYQQALGLGLQFLLWYDEGEERNRGNFPPRFSGRQFPNYSSELNVNALELEDSALYLCASSLDSNEQYFGPGTRLTVT.

The CDR3 is CASSQDPMGQGATGANVLTF. The CDR3 DNA follows: TGTGCCAGCAGCCAAGATCCAATGGGACAGGGGGCAACTGGGGCCAACGTCCTGACTTTC. This sequence joins TRBV4-2 and TRBJ2-6; 12 positions match TRBD1. Germline V gene lookup returns CDR1 LGHNA and CDR2 YNFKEQ. With V trimmed by 0 bases and J by 2 bases, 8 bases remained unmatched. CDR3 length: 20 residues.

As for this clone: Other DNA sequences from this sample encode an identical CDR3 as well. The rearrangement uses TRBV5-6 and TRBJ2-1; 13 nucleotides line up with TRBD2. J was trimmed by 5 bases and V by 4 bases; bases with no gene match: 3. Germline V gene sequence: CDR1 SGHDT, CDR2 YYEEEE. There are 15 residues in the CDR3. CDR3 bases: TGTGCCAGCAGCCCCACTAGCGGGAGGGACAATGAGCAGTTCTTC. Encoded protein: CASSPTSGRDNEQFF.

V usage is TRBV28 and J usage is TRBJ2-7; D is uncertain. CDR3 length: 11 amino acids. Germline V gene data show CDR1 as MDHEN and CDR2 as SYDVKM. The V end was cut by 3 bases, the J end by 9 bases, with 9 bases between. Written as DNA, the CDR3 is TGTGCCAGCAGTTTTTCGAGAGGGCAGTACTTC. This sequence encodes CASSFSRGQYF.

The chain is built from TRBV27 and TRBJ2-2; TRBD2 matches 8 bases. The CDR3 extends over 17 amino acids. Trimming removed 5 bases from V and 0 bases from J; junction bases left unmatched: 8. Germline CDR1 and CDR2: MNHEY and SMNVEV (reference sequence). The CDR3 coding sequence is TGTGCCAGCAGTCGGACCCCTAGCGGGTCGAACACCGGGGAGCTGTTTTTT. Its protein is CASSRTPSGSNTGELFF.

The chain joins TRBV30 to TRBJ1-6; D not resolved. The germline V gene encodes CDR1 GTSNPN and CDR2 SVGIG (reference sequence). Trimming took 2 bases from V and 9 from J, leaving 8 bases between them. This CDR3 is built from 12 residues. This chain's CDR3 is CAWSSTSSPLHF. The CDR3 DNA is TGTGCCTGGAGTAGTACAAGTTCACCCCTCCACTTT.

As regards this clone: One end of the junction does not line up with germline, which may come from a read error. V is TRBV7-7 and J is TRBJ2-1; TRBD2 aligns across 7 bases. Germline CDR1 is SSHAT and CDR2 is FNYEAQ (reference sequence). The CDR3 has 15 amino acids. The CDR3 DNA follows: TGTGCTAGCAGGGTAGCGGGCCACACCTACAATGAGCAGTTCTTC. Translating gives CASRVAGHTYNEQFF.

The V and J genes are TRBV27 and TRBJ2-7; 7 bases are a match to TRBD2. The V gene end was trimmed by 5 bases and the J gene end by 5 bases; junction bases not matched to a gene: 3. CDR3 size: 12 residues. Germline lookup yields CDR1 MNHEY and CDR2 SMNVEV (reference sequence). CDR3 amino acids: CASSQGGNEQYF. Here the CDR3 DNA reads TGTGCCAGCAGTCAGGGAGGGAACGAGCAGTACTTC.

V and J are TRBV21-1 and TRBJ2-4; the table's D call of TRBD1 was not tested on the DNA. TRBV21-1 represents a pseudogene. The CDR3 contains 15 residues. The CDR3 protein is CASSKVRRDKNIQYF. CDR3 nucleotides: TGTGCCAGCAGCAAAGTGCGCAGGGACAAAAACATTCAGTACTTC.

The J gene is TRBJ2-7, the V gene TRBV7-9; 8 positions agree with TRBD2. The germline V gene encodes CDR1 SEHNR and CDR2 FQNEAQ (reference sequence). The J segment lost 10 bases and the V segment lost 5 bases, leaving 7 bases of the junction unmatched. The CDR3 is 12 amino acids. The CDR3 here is CASSHGLAIQYF. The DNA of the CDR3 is TGTGCCAGCAGCCATGGACTAGCTATACAGTACTTC. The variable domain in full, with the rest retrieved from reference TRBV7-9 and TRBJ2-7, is DTGVSQNPRHKITKRGQNVTFRCDPISEHNRLYWYRQTLGQGPEFLTYFQNEAQLEKSRLLSDRFSAERPKGSFSTLEIQRTEQGDSAMYLCASSHGLAIQYFGPGTRLTVT.

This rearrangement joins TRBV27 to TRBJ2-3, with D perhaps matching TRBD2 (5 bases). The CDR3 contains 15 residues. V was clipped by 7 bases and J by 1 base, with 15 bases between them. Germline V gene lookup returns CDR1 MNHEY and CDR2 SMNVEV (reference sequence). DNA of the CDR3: TGTGCCAGCACCACACGGGATATGGGCACAGATACGCAGTATTTT. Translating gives CASTTRDMGTDTQYF.

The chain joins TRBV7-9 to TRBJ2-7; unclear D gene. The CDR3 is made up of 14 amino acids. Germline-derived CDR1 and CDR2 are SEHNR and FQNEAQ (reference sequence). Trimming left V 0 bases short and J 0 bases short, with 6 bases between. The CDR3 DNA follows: TGTGCCAGCAGCTTAGCGATGAGCTCCTACGAGCAGTACTTC. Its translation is CASSLAMSSYEQYF. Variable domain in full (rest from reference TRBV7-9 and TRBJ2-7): DTGVSQNPRHKITKRGQNVTFRCDPISEHNRLYWYRQTLGQGPEFLTYFQNEAQLEKSRLLSDRFSAERPKGSFSTLEIQRTEQGDSAMYLCASSLAMSSYEQYFGPGTRLTVT.

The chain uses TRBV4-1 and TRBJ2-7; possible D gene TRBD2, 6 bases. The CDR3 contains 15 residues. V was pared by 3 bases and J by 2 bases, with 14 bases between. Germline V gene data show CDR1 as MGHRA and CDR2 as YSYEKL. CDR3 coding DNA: TGCGCCAGCAGCCAGAGTCCGGGAGACACCTACGAGCAGTACTTC. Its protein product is CASSQSPGDTYEQYF.

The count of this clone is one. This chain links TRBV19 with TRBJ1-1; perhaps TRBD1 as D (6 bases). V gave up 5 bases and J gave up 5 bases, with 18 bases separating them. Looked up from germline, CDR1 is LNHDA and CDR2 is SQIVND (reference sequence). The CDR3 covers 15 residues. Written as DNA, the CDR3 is TGTGCCAGTAGTGGCCCGGGGGGCAGTATTACTGAAGCTTTCTTT. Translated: CASSGPGGSITEAFF.

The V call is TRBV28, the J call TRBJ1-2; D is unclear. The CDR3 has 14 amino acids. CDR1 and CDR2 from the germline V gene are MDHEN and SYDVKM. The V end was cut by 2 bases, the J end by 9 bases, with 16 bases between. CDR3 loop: CASSLIAAFASYTF. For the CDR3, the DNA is TGTGCCAGCAGTTTAATCGCGGCCTTCGCGAGCTACACCTTC.

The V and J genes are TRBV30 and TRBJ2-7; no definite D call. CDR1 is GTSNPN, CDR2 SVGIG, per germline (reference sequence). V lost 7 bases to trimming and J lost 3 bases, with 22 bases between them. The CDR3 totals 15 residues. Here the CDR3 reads CAFARPAAFHYEQYF. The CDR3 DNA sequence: TGTGCCTTCGCTCGGCCGGCAGCGTTCCACTACGAGCAGTACTTC.

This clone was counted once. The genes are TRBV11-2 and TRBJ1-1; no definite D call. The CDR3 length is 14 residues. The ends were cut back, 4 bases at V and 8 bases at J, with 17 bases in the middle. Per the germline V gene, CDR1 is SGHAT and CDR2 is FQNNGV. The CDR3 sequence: CASSWSGRTLEAFF. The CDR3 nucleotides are TGTGCCAGCAGCTGGAGCGGAAGAACACTAGAAGCTTTCTTT.

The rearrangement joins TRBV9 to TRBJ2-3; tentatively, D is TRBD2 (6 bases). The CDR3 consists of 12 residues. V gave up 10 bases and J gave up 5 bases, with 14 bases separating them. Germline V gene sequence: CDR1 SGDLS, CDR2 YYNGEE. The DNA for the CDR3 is TGTGCCGGGGAGGCTCTCATAGATACGCAGTATTTT. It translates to CAGEALIDTQYF.

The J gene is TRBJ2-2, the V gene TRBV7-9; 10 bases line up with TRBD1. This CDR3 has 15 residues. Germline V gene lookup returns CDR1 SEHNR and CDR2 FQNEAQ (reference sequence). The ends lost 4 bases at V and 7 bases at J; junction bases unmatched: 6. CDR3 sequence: CASSSTGGFDGELFF. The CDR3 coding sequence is TGTGCCAGCAGCTCGACAGGGGGCTTTGACGGGGAGCTGTTTTTT.

CDR3 protein: CASSPGLAVLEQYF. In DNA form, the CDR3 reads TGTGCCAGCAGCCCGGGACTAGCGGTGCTCGAGCAGTACTTC. The V gene is TRBV9, the J gene TRBJ2-5, with 11 bases matching TRBD2. The J call may be in error: the DNA end matches TRBJ2-7 better. The CDR3 spans 14 residues. CDR1 is SGDLS, CDR2 YYNGEE, per germline.

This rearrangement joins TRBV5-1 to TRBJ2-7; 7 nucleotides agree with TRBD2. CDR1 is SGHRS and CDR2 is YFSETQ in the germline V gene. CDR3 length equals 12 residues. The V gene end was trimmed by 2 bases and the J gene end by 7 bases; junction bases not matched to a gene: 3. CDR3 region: CASSLERDEQYF. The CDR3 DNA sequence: TGCGCCAGCAGCTTAGAGCGGGATGAGCAGTACTTC.